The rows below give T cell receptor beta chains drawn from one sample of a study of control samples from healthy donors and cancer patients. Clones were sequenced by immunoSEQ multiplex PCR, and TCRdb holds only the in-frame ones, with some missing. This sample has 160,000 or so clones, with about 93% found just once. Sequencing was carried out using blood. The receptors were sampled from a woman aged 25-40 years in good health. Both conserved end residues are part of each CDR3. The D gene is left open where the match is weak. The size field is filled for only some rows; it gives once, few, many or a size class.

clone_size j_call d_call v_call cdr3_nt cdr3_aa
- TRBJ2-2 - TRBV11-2 TGTGCCAGCAGCTCGAAAGCTTCAGGCGGGGAGCTGTTTTTT CASSSKASGGELFF
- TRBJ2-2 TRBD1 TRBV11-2 TGTGCCAGCAGCTTAGGGACAGGGGTAGGCACCGGGGAGCTGTTTTTT CASSLGTGVGTGELFF
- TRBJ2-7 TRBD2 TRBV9 TGTGCCAGCAGCGTAGGTCTAGCGGGAGATCTAGGCTGGCAGTACTTC CASSVGLAGDLGWQYF
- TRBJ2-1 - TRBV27 TGTGCCAGCAGTTATGGCGGGCTTTACAATGAGCAGTTCTTC CASSYGGLYNEQFF
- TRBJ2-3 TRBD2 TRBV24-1 TGTGCCACCAGTGACCAGACGGGACTAGCGGGCCCCCAGGCTAGCACAGATACGCAGTATTTT CATSDQTGLAGPQASTDTQYF
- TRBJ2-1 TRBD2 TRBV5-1 TGCGCCAGCAGGGACGGTAGCGGGAGTACGTACAATGAGCAGTTCTTC CASRDGSGSTYNEQFF
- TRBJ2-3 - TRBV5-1 TGCGCCAGCAGCTTGGAGGGGGGGAACACAGATACGCAGTATTTT CASSLEGGNTDTQYF
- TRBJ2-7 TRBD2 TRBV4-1 TGCGCCAGCAGCCATCCTCGGGAGGGCCTGTCGTCCTACGAGCAGTACTTC CASSHPREGLSSYEQYF
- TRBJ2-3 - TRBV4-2 TGTGCCAGCAGCCAGATAGATGAAGATACGCAGTATTTT CASSQIDEDTQYF
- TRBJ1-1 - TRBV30 TGTGCCTGGAGTAGCGGGGGGGGTAGCGGCACTGAAGCTTTCTTT CAWSSGGGSGTEAFF
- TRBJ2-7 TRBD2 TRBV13 TGTGCCAGCAGCCTCAAAGGGACTAGCGGGAGGCAGCAGTACTTC CASSLKGTSGRQQYF
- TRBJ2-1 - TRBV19 TGTGCCAGTAGTATAATAGTGGACAGCGGGACGTACAATGAGCAGTTCTTC CASSIIVDSGTYNEQFF
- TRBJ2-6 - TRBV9 TGTGCCAGCAGCGTCGGGACAACAATAGCTGGGGACTCTGGGGCCAACGTCCTGACTTTC CASSVGTTIAGDSGANVLTF
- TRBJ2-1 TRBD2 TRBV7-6 TGTGCCAGCAGCTTAGGGACTAGCCCCAGCTCCTACAATGAGCAGTTCTTC CASSLGTSPSSYNEQFF
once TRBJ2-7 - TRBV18 TGTGCCAGCTCACCACCGGGGTGGGAGGAAAGGTCCTACGAGCAGTACTTC CASSPPGWEERSYEQYF
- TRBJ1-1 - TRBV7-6 TGTGCCAGCAGCTTAGCCATGGGGGGGACTGAAGCTTTCTTT CASSLAMGGTEAFF
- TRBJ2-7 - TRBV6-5 TGTGCCAGCAGGCCCACCACTACTACCTACGAGCAGTACTTC CASRPTTTTYEQYF
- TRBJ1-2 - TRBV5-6 TGTGCCAGCAGCTTGGGTTATGGCTACACCTTC CASSLGYGYTF
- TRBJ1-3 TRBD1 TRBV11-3 TGTGCCAGCAGCCGGACAGGGGATAGCTCTGGAAACACCATATATTTT CASSRTGDSSGNTIYF
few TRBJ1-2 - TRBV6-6 TGTGCCAGCAGGACACAGGGTTATTCTAACTATGGCTACACCTTC CASRTQGYSNYGYTF
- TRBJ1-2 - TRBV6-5 TGTGCCCTCACCGGGACATCCACTACCTATGGCTACACCTTC CALTGTSTTYGYTF
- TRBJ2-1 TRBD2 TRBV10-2 TGCGCCAGCAGTGTCCTGGGACTAGCGGGAGATTACAATGAGCAGTTCTTC CASSVLGLAGDYNEQFF
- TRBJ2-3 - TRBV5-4 TGTGCCAGCAGCTTGGCTGGGGCCACAGATACGCAGTATTTT CASSLAGATDTQYF
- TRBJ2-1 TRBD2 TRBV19 TGTGCCAGTAGTACGGGGGGGTCCTACAATGAGCAGTTCTTC CASSTGGSYNEQFF
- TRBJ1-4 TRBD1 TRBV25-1 TGTGCCAGTTCGGACAGGGGGTATGAAAAACTGTTTTTT CASSDRGYEKLFF
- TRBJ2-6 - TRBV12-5 TGTGGGACGGGGAGCTCTGGGGCCAACGTCCTGACTTTC CGTGSSGANVLTF
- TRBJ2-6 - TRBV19 TGTGCCAGCCTGGGCTCTGGGGCCAACGTCCTGACTTTC CASLGSGANVLTF
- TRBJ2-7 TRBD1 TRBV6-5 TGTGCCAGCAGTTACTCTGGACAGGGCTACGAGCAGTACTTC CASSYSGQGYEQYF
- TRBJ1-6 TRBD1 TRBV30 TGTGCCTGGAGTGCAATGACAGGGGGAAATTCACCCCTCCACTTT CAWSAMTGGNSPLHF
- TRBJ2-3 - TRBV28 TGTGCCACCACCCGTCGGCCAGATACGCAGTATTTT CATTRRPDTQYF
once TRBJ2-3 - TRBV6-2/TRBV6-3 TGTGCCAGCAGTTACTCAGGGGACCACACAGATACGCAGTATTTT CASSYSGDHTDTQYF
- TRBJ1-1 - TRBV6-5 TGTGCCAGCAGTTGGGAGATGAACACTGAAGCTTTCTTT CASSWEMNTEAFF
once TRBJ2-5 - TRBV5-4 TGTGCCAGCAGCTTGTTTGTGGGAGGCGAACTTAGTGAGACCCAGTACTTC CASSLFVGGELSETQYF
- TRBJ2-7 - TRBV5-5 TGTGCCAGCAGCCTACGCGCCCGGACTACCGACTACGAGCAGTACTTC CASSLRARTTDYEQYF
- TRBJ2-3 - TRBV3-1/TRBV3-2 TGTGCCAGCAGCCCCATCGTGGGTACGGGATCAGATACGCAGTATTTT CASSPIVGTGSDTQYF
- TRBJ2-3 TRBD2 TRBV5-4 TGTGCCAGCAGCTTGGGGGTAGCGGGAGGGCTGGGCCCAGATACGCAGTATTTT CASSLGVAGGLGPDTQYF
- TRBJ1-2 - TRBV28 TGTGCCAGCAGTCCCCTAGGGGAAAGCTCGTCCTTC CASSPLGESSSF
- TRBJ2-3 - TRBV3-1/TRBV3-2 TGTGCCAGCAGCCAAGGAGATACGCAGTATTTT CASSQGDTQYF
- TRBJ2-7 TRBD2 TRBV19 TGTGCCAGTAGCACCCCCGGGACTACAGACGACGAGCAGTACTTC CASSTPGTTDDEQYF
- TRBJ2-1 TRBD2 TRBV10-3 TGCGGGACTAGCGGATTATACAATGAGCAGTTCTTC CGTSGLYNEQFF
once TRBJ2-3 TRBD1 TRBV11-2 TGTGCCAGCAGCTTAGAGGGGACAGGGTTCGCAGATACGCAGTATTTT CASSLEGTGFADTQYF
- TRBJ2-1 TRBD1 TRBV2 TGTGCCAGCAGGGACAGGGGGCGCGGGACGGGTGAAAGCTCCTACAATGAGCAGTTCTTC CASRDRGRGTGESSYNEQFF
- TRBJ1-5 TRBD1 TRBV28 TGTGCCAGCAGCCCATGGGACAGACCTCAGCCCCAGCATTTT CASSPWDRPQPQHF
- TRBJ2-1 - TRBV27 TGTGCCAGCAGTTTCGGGGTTGGCTACAATGAGCAGTTCTTC CASSFGVGYNEQFF
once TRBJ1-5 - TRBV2 TGTGCCAGTGGGGGGGAGCCGAGCAATCAGCCCCAGCATTTT CASGGEPSNQPQHF
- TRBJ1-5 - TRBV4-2 TGTGCCAGCAGCCAAGAACAGAATCAGCCCCAGCATTTT CASSQEQNQPQHF
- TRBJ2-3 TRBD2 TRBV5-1 TGCGCCAGCAATAAGGGGCTAGCGGGCACAGATACGCAGTATTTT CASNKGLAGTDTQYF